This T cell receptor (beta chain) was recorded in a study of cytomegalovirus exposure and HLA in healthy donors. Worth noting for this clone: In the same sample, other DNA sequences code for this CDR3.

The CDR3 sequence is 15 residues long. CDR1 SGHRS and CDR2 YFSETQ come from the germline V gene. Trimming removed 4 bases at V and 5 bases at J, with 15 bases between. The PCR ran on 60 Vbeta and 13 Jbeta primers. Clones were read by immunoSEQ multiplex PCR, and TCRdb kept only the in-frame ones, dropping some. The table includes some 120,000 clones, 83% detected once. Material: PBMCs. This rearrangement joins TRBV5-1 to TRBJ2-2, with a tentative D call TRBD1 (6 bases). This TCR came from a middle-aged woman in good health and CMV-seropositive. The CDR3 DNA reads TGCGCCAGCAGCCTTCCCCAGGGGAATACCGGGGAGCTGTTTTTT. Its translation: CASSLPQGNTGELFF.